These T cell receptor beta chains were read from a single sample in a study of blood T cell repertoires in COVID-19. The protocol was immunoSEQ multiplex PCR, while the TCRdb copy is restricted to in-frame clones and leaves out a portion. This sample has about 280,000 clones, with approximately 90% found just once. Material for sequencing was peripheral blood. Receptor source: a woman in her forties or fifties who had recovered from COVID-19. CDR3s include the opening cysteine and the closing phenylalanine or tryptophan. Each record gives: V gene, clone size, D gene, J gene, CDR3 DNA, CDR3 protein. D genes are given only for firm matches. A clone size is listed for some rows: how often the clone was seen (once, few, many), or a class if it is expanded.

TRBV7-8,-,-,TRBJ2-1,TGTGCCAGCAGCTCCTACAGGGCGAGCTCCTACAATGAGCAGTTCTTC,CASSSYRASSYNEQFF
TRBV10-2,-,-,TRBJ1-5,TGCGCCAGCAGTGAGTTTTATAGCAATCAGCCCCAGCATTTT,CASSEFYSNQPQHF
TRBV6-4,-,TRBD1,TRBJ1-1,TGTGCCAGCAGACGGACAGGGGAACTTTCTACTGAAGCTTTCTTT,CASRRTGELSTEAFF
TRBV15,-,TRBD1,TRBJ1-3,TGTGCCACCAGCAGACTCGCCGGGACAGGGTTAGGAAACACCATATATTTT,CATSRLAGTGLGNTIYF
TRBV28,-,-,TRBJ2-4,TGTGCCAGCAGCGTTTTAGCCAAAAACATTCAGTACTTC,CASSVLAKNIQYF
TRBV3-1/TRBV3-2,few,-,TRBJ1-1,TGTGCCAGCGAAAACAGCGGGTCTGAAGCTTTCTTT,CASENSGSEAFF
TRBV5-1,-,-,TRBJ2-7,TGCGCCAGCAGCTTGACACATACATCCTACGAGCAGTACTTC,CASSLTHTSYEQYF
TRBV4-3,-,-,TRBJ1-6,TGCGCCAGCAGCCAAGTGGTTTCGGGTAATTCACCCCTCCACTTT,CASSQVVSGNSPLHF
TRBV6-2/TRBV6-3,-,-,TRBJ2-7,TGTGCCAGCAGTAACAGGGTCCACGAGCAGTACTTC,CASSNRVHEQYF
TRBV28,-,-,TRBJ1-2,TGTGCCAGCACTCCCCCAGGGGCTCCCTATGGCTACACCTTC,CASTPPGAPYGYTF
TRBV2,-,TRBD1,TRBJ2-1,TGTGCCACCTCAGCTGGGACAGGATACAATGAGCAGTTCTTC,CATSAGTGYNEQFF
TRBV9,-,-,TRBJ2-5,TGTGCCAGCAGCGGTGGACAGCAAGAGACCCAGTACTTC,CASSGGQQETQYF
TRBV19,-,-,TRBJ2-1,TGTGCCAGTAGTCCTCATCTAGGTGAGCAGTTCTTC,CASSPHLGEQFF
TRBV6-5,-,TRBD1,TRBJ2-1,TGTGCCAGCAGTTACCAGGGGGCCACCTACAATGAGCAGTTCTTC,CASSYQGATYNEQFF
TRBV4-3,-,-,TRBJ2-3,TGCGCCAGCGGGGGGGGCGGGGCCCGTACGCAGTATTTT,CASGGGGARTQYF
TRBV20-1,-,-,TRBJ1-3,TGCAGTGCTAGGCAGGGGAACACCATATATTTT,CSARQGNTIYF
TRBV9,-,-,TRBJ2-7,TGTGCCAGCAGCGCCGGACTATCCTCAGAGTACGAGCAGTACTTC,CASSAGLSSEYEQYF
TRBV7-3,-,TRBD1,TRBJ1-1,TGTGCCAGCAGCTTCCGGACAGGGGGCAACGCTTTCTTT,CASSFRTGGNAFF
TRBV29-1,-,TRBD1,TRBJ2-7,TGCAGCGTTGTCCCATTCGGACAGGGCCACGAGCAGTACTTC,CSVVPFGQGHEQYF
TRBV7-3,-,-,TRBJ2-1,TGTGCCAGCAGCACAAGCGGGTCCTACAATGAGCAGTTCTTC,CASSTSGSYNEQFF
TRBV5-6,-,TRBD1,TRBJ1-1,TGTGCCAGCAGCCCTTACACAGGGGGAGAAACTGAAGCTTTCTTT,CASSPYTGGETEAFF
TRBV9,-,-,TRBJ2-3,TGTGCCAGCAGCGTAGGTACAGCAGATACGCAGTATTTT,CASSVGTADTQYF
TRBV2,once,TRBD2,TRBJ2-1,TGTGCCAGCAGTGATTGGACTAGCGGGAAAAATGAGCAGTTCTTC,CASSDWTSGKNEQFF
TRBV2,-,TRBD1,TRBJ1-5,TGTGCCAGCACGCTACAGGGGGGCCAGCCCCAGCATTTT,CASTLQGGQPQHF
TRBV12-3/TRBV12-4,-,-,TRBJ1-1,TGTGCCAGCAGTATCGGGGAGAACACTGAAGCTTTCTTT,CASSIGENTEAFF
TRBV27,-,-,TRBJ2-7,TGTGCCAGCAGTTTTTCTAGCGCATCCTACGAGCAGTACTTC,CASSFSSASYEQYF
TRBV6-5,-,-,TRBJ2-1,TGTGCCAGCATTCTCGACATGCAGCACGGCATTGAGCAGTTCTTC,CASILDMQHGIEQFF
TRBV5-6,-,-,TRBJ1-1,TGTGCCAGCAGCTTGTCCCCGGGGGACACTGAAGCTTTCTTT,CASSLSPGDTEAFF
TRBV28,-,TRBD1,TRBJ1-3,TGTGCCAGTCGGGGGGACAGGGCTGGAAACACCATATATTTT,CASRGDRAGNTIYF
TRBV29-1,-,TRBD1,TRBJ1-1,TGCAGCGTCGCTACAGGGGTCACTGAAGCTTTCTTT,CSVATGVTEAFF
TRBV6-1,-,TRBD2,TRBJ2-5,TGTGCCAGCAGTGAATCGCGGCGGGGGGTTGAGACCCAGTACTTC,CASSESRRGVETQYF
TRBV21-1,-,-,TRBJ2-3,TGTGCCAGCAGCAAAGCTAGGGACAGACCCACAGATACGCAGTATTTT,CASSKARDRPTDTQYF
TRBV7-9,-,-,TRBJ2-6,TGTGCCAGCAGCCCCGGGGTGGGTCCGGTGAGCTCTGGGGCCAACGTCCTGACTTTC,CASSPGVGPVSSGANVLTF
TRBV11-2,-,TRBD2,TRBJ2-2,TGTGCCAGCAGCTTCTGGGGACTAGCGACCATCGAGGGGGAGCTGTTTTTT,CASSFWGLATIEGELFF
TRBV9,once,-,TRBJ1-4,TGTGCCAGCAGCGTACTTCCAGGGAGGGCGGAAAAACTGTTTTTT,CASSVLPGRAEKLFF
TRBV4-2,-,-,TRBJ1-2,TGTGCCAGCAGCCAAGAGGCATGGTCCAACTATGGCTACACCTTC,CASSQEAWSNYGYTF
TRBV7-2,-,TRBD1,TRBJ1-2,TGTGCCAGCAGGACAGGGACGGGAGGCTACACCTTC,CASRTGTGGYTF
TRBV7-2,-,-,TRBJ1-1,TGTGCCAGCAGCTTAAGTCGGTCGATCGCTGAAGCTTTCTTT,CASSLSRSIAEAFF
TRBV5-1,-,-,TRBJ2-3,TGCGCCAGCAGCCTCCAGGGGGGACTGAGCACAGATACGCAGTATTTT,CASSLQGGLSTDTQYF
TRBV19,-,-,TRBJ2-3,TGTGCCAGTAGTATATCAGGGCAGGGGAGTACGCAGTATTTT,CASSISGQGSTQYF
TRBV9,once,-,TRBJ1-1,TGTGCCAGCAGCGTAAACCCCTCGGACCAGGGAAGAGGCACTGAAGCTTTCTTT,CASSVNPSDQGRGTEAFF
TRBV29-1,few,-,TRBJ2-2,TGCAGCGTTGGGGACTGGGGCGGGGAGCTGTTTTTT,CSVGDWGGELFF